Listed below are T cell receptor beta chains from one sample, sequenced in a study of blood T cell repertoires in COVID-19. The data were produced by immunoSEQ multiplex PCR, yet TCRdb's version contains in-frame clones alone and is incomplete. The table lists nearly 250,000 clones, 70% to 85% of them singletons. Sequencing was carried out using peripheral blood. The receptors shown here come from a woman of 80 years or more with acute or convalescent COVID-19. The CDR3 runs from the conserved cysteine through the conserved F or W. The D gene is left open where the match is weak. Not every row has a clone size; where given, it reads once, few, many or a size class.

D,size,J,V,CDR3,DNA
.,.,TRBJ2-6,TRBV18,CASSLIGGFGANVLTF,TGTGCCAGCTCACTAATTGGAGGTTTTGGGGCCAACGTCCTGACTTTC
TRBD1,.,TRBJ1-1,TRBV18,CASSPLTGDTEAFF,TGTGCCAGCTCACCTTTGACAGGGGATACTGAAGCTTTCTTT
.,few,TRBJ1-5,TRBV18,CASSPPQQPQHF,TGTGCCAGCTCACCACCACAGCAGCCCCAGCATTTT
.,.,TRBJ1-1,TRBV5-4,CASSLGTMGGTEAFF,TGTGCCAGCAGCTTGGGGACCATGGGGGGCACTGAAGCTTTCTTT
.,.,TRBJ1-1,TRBV5-5,CASSLTGTEAFF,TGTGCCAGCAGCTTGACAGGAACTGAAGCTTTCTTT
.,.,TRBJ2-1,TRBV5-1,CASSWDRRGPGDEQFF,TGCGCCAGCAGCTGGGATCGTAGGGGTCCCGGCGATGAGCAGTTCTTC
.,few,TRBJ1-1,TRBV5-1,CASSLRTANTEAFF,TGCGCCAGCAGCCTACGGACAGCCAACACTGAAGCTTTCTTT
TRBD1,.,TRBJ2-7,TRBV2,CASRARTGDAYEQYF,TGTGCCAGCAGAGCTAGGACAGGGGATGCGTACGAGCAGTACTTC
TRBD2,.,TRBJ2-7,TRBV4-2,CASSQDQASGRAMYF,TGTGCCAGCAGCCAAGATCAGGCTAGCGGGAGGGCAATGTACTTC
TRBD1,once,TRBJ1-1,TRBV6-2/TRBV6-3,CASSYPGQGRTEAFF,TGTGCCAGCAGTTACCCGGGACAGGGGAGGACTGAAGCTTTCTTT
TRBD2,.,TRBJ2-1,TRBV5-1,CASSLVGGSINEQFF,TGCGCCAGCAGCTTGGTAGGCGGGAGTATCAATGAGCAGTTCTTC
TRBD1,.,TRBJ1-1,TRBV7-3,CASSPGGTEAFF,TGTGCCAGCAGTCCAGGGGGAACTGAAGCTTTCTTT
.,.,TRBJ2-1,TRBV24-1,CATSAESSSYEQFF,TGTGCCACCAGTGCTGAGTCTAGCTCATATGAGCAGTTCTTC
.,.,TRBJ2-5,TRBV21-1,CASSKVEEETQYF,TGTGCCAGCAGCAAAGTCGAGGAAGAGACCCAGTACTTC